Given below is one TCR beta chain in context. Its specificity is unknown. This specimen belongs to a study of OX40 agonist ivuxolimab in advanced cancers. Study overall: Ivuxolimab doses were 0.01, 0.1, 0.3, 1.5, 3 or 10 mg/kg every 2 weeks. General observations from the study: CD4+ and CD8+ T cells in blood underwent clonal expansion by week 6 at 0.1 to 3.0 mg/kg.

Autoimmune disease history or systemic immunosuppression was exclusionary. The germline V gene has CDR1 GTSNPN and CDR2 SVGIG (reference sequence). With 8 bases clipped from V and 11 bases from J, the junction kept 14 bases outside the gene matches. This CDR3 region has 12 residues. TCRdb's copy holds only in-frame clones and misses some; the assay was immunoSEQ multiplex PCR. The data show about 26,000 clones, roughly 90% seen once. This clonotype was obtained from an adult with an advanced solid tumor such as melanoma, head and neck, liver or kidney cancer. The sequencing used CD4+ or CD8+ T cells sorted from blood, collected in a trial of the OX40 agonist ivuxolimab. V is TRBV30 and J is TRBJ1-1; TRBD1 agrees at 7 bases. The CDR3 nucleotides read TGTGCCGTAAGGGGGCGCAGAGCGGAGGCTTTCTTT. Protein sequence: CAVRGRRAEAFF. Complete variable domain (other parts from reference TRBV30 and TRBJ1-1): SQTIHQWPATLVQPVGSPLSLECTVEGTSNPNLYWYRQAAGRGLQLLFYSVGIGQISSEVPQNLSASRPQDRQFILSSKKLLLSDSGFYLCAVRGRRAEAFFGQGTRLTVV.